These 20 T cell receptor gamma chains were all obtained from the same sample, sequenced in a study of intestinal T cells in coeliac disease. Using about 0.2 ug of biopsy DNA, TRG was amplified with LymphoTrack primers. TCRdb re-called the multiplex PCR reads with CATT. Counted here are around 730 gamma-chain clones, 47% occurring once; the ten biggest clones make up about 20%. For each case, the template was genomic DNA from ten roughly 5-µm formalin-fixed paraffin-embedded scrolls. Material: a duodenal biopsy. Receptor source: a human donor with celiac disease.

Relative to its sample, this clone is large (0.1 to 1%). The chain recombines TRGV9 with TRGJ1 or TRGJ2. Germline assignment: CDR1 GITISATS and CDR2 ISYDGTV (reference sequence). V lost 5 bases to trimming and J lost 2 bases; unmatched junction nucleotides: 3. CDR3 length: 12 residues. The CDR3 protein is CALWGDYYKKLF. CDR3 coding DNA: TGTGCCTTGTGGGGGGATTATTATAAGAAACTCTTT.

J is TRGJ1 or TRGJ2 and V is TRGV10. TRGV10 carries the ORF label, with uncertain function. V shed 8 bases and J 2 bases; nucleotides not matched to a gene: 10. The CDR3 consists of 14 residues. DNA for the CDR3: TGTGCTGCGTGGGGATTTTGCGATTATTATAAGAAACTCTTT. Protein product: CAAWGFCDYYKKLF.

V is TRGV4 and J is TRGJ1 or TRGJ2. Germline V gives CDR1 EGSTGY, CDR2 YDSYTSSV. V lost 0 bases to trimming and J lost 6 bases; unmatched junction nucleotides: 2. This CDR3 is 12 amino acids long. CDR3 region: CATWDGPYKKLF. The CDR3 DNA is TGTGCCACCTGGGATGGGCCTTATAAGAAACTCTTT.

The chain links TRGV4 to TRGJ1 or TRGJ2. The CDR3 totals 15 residues. Germline loops: CDR1 EGSTGY, CDR2 YDSYTSSV. V shed 5 bases and J 13 bases; nucleotides not matched to a gene: 23. This CDR3 reads CATWGWGSGAIRKLF. The CDR3, as DNA: TGTGCCACCTGGGGATGGGGATCTGGGGCTATAAGAAAACTCTTT.

V is TRGV11 and J is TRGJ1 or TRGJ2. TRGV11 is noted as an ORF with a role that remains uncertain. CDR3 length: 11 residues. The junction had 6 bases not matched to a gene; V was cut back by 13 bases and J by 3 bases. The CDR3 protein is CAWSCYYKKLF. The CDR3 DNA reads as TGTGCCTGGTCTTGTTATTATAAGAAACTCTTT.

This clone has a handful of counts. The mismatch at residue 10 between this DNA's translation and the TCRdb protein of a much larger clone likely reflects a read error; the protein shown is translated from the DNA. The V gene is TRGV4, the J gene TRGJP1. Germline CDR1 reads EGSTGY; CDR2 reads YDSYTSSV. V was pared by 5 bases and J by 15 bases, with 15 bases of the junction left unmatched. CDR3 length equals 13 residues. The CDR3 loop is CATWVDDRWLKIF. CDR3 nucleotides: TGTGCCACCTGGGTTGATGACCGCTGGCTCAAGATATTT.

V gene TRGV4 combines with J gene TRGJ1 or TRGJ2. This CDR3 has 17 amino acids. Germline V lookup: CDR1 EGSTGY, CDR2 YDSYTSSV. The V gene end was trimmed by 6 bases and the J gene end by 0 bases; junction bases not matched to a gene: 17. CDR3 residues: CATWINLNRMNYYKKLF. The CDR3, as DNA: TGTGCCACCTGGATCAACCTAAATCGGATGAATTATTATAAGAAACTCTTT.

Turning to this clone: TCRdb pairs this DNA with a much larger clone's protein that differs at residue 3, likely a read error; the protein shown was translated from the DNA. Here the CDR3 reads CAVWDYTTGWFKIF. CDR3 DNA sequence: TGTGCTGTGTGGGATTATACCACTGGTTGGTTCAAGATATTT. The J gene is TRGJP1, the V gene TRGV10. TRGV10 carries the ORF label, with uncertain function. The CDR3 runs 14 residues.

V is TRGV4 and J is TRGJP1. V shed 5 bases and J 17 bases; nucleotides not matched to a gene: 14. This CDR3 contains 12 residues. The germline gives CDR1 EGSTGY, CDR2 YDSYTSSV. The CDR3 DNA reads as TGTGCCACCTGGGGTGATAGTGGTTCGAAGATATTT. Its protein product is CATWGDSGSKIF.

In this sample, this clone turned up a few times. The protein held in TCRdb is that of a much larger clone and does not match this DNA's translation at residue 5, likely because of a read error; the protein shown is translated from the DNA. The V and J genes are TRGV9 and TRGJ1 or TRGJ2. Germline V gives CDR1 GITISATS, CDR2 ISYDGTV (reference sequence). The V and J ends lost 8 bases and 3 bases, in that order; junction bases with no gene match: 7. This CDR3 spans 12 amino acids. The CDR3 protein is CALYYPYYKKLF. In nucleotides, the CDR3 is TGTGCCTTGTATTACCCTTATTATAAGAAACTCTTT.

The V call is TRGV8, the J call TRGJ1 or TRGJ2. Germline assignment: CDR1 VENAVY and CDR2 YDSYNSRV. The CDR3 has 17 residues. The J segment lost 0 bases and the V segment lost 5 bases, leaving 16 bases of the junction unmatched. The CDR3 sequence: CATWGEVVPANYYKKLF. In DNA, the CDR3 is TGTGCCACCTGGGGTGAGGTAGTTCCCGCGAATTATTATAAGAAACTCTTT.

Remarks on this clone: This sequence may be a read error, since a much larger clone differs from it by one base. The identical CDR3 is also encoded by other nucleotide sequences in the sample. For the CDR3, the DNA is TGTGCCACCTGGGATAGGGGCAGTAGTGATTGGATCAAGACGTTT. Translating gives CATWDRGSSDWIKTF. This chain joins TRGV8 and TRGJP2. CDR3 size: 15 residues. Germline CDR1 reads VENAVY; CDR2 reads YDSYNSRV. V gave up 0 bases and J gave up 2 bases; unmatched junction bases: 3.

By proportion, this clone is large. The chain recombines TRGV8 with TRGJP2. Germline V CDR1 and CDR2: VENAVY, YDSYNSRV. CDR3 length equals 16 residues. V shed 4 bases, J shed 3 bases, and the junction held 11 bases outside the gene matches. The CDR3 bases are TGTGCCACCTGGGAAAGAGGTGGCGGTAGTGATTGGATCAAGACGTTT. The encoded protein is CATWERGGGSDWIKTF.

With regard to this clone: This may stem from a read error, because a much larger clone lies one nucleotide away. The chain links TRGV4 to TRGJ1 or TRGJ2. Germline V CDR1 and CDR2: EGSTGY, YDSYTSSV. The CDR3 is 14 amino acids. The CDR3 sequence: CATWDVLFYYKKLF. The CDR3 DNA follows: TGTGCCACCTGGGATGTCCTATTTTATTATAAGAAGCTCTTT.

The V gene is TRGV2, the J gene TRGJ1 or TRGJ2. Germline lookup yields CDR1 EGSNGY and CDR2 YDSYNSKV. The CDR3 has 14 residues. Trimming cost V 12 bases and J 8 bases; bases outside gene matches: 22. CDR3 nucleotides: TGTGCCCACCTGGGGACGGGGGTACAAAATAAGAAACTCTTT. Protein sequence: CAHLGTGVQNKKLF.

A few counts support this clone. Since a much larger clone is just one base distant, this may be a read error. V gene TRGV10 combines with J gene TRGJP1. TRGV10 is marked as an open reading frame, function uncertain. CDR3 length: 15 amino acids. For the CDR3, the DNA is TGTGCTGCGTGGGATTATATGCCCACTGGTTGGCTCAAGATATTT. Encoded protein: CAAWDYMPTGWLKIF.

This clone was counted a few times. A single base separates this from a much larger clone, so it may be a read error. Other DNA variants within this sample encode the same CDR3. This chain joins TRGV2 and TRGJP1. The germline CDR1 and CDR2 sequences are EGSNGY and YDSYNSKV. This CDR3 is 14 amino acids long. The DNA for the CDR3 is TGTGCCACCTGGGCGTATACCACCGGTTGGTTCAAGATATTT. It codes for CATWAYTTGWFKIF.

As to this clone: TCRdb lists the protein of a much larger clone for this DNA, which differs at residue 5, so this is likely a read error; the protein given here is translated from the DNA itself. The CDR3 DNA follows: TGTGCTGCGTGGAATTATACCACTGGTTGGTTCAAGATATTT. Translating gives CAAWNYTTGWFKIF. The chain has TRGV10 and TRGJP1. TRGV10 is recorded as an ORF, its role being uncertain. The V gene end was trimmed by 8 bases and the J gene end by 0 bases; junction bases not matched to a gene: 4. CDR3 length equals 14 residues.

The chain recombines TRGV2 with TRGJ1 or TRGJ2. CDR1 is EGSNGY and CDR2 is YDSYNSKV in the germline V gene. The CDR3 extends over 14 amino acids. Trimming at V came to 6 bases and at J to 3 bases, leaving 11 bases not matched to a gene. CDR3 sequence (DNA): TGTGCCACCTGGTTGGACGCGAGTTATTATAAGAAACTCTTT. It translates to CATWLDASYYKKLF.

The rearrangement links TRGV10 to TRGJ1 or TRGJ2. TRGV10 falls under the ORF class, with uncertain function. Losses at the gene ends were 8 bases for V and 11 bases for J; bases not matched to a gene: 19. The CDR3 sequence is 14 residues long. CDR3 loop: CAAWGRGDYGEKLF. CDR3 nucleotides: TGTGCTGCGTGGGGACGCGGGGATTATGGAGAGAAACTCTTT.